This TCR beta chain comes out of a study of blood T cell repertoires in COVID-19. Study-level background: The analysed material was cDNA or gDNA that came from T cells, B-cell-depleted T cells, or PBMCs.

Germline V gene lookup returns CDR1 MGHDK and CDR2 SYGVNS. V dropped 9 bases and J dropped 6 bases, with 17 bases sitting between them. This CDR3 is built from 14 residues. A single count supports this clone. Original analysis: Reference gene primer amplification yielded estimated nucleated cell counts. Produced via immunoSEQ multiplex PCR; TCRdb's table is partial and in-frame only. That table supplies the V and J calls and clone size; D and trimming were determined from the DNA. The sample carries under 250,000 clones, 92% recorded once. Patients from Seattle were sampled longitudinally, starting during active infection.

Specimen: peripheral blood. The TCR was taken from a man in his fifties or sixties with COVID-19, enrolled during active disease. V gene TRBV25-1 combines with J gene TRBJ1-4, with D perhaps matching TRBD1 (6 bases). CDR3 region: CAREAQGYDEKLFF. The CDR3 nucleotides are TGTGCCAGAGAGGCTCAGGGGTATGATGAAAAACTGTTTTTT.